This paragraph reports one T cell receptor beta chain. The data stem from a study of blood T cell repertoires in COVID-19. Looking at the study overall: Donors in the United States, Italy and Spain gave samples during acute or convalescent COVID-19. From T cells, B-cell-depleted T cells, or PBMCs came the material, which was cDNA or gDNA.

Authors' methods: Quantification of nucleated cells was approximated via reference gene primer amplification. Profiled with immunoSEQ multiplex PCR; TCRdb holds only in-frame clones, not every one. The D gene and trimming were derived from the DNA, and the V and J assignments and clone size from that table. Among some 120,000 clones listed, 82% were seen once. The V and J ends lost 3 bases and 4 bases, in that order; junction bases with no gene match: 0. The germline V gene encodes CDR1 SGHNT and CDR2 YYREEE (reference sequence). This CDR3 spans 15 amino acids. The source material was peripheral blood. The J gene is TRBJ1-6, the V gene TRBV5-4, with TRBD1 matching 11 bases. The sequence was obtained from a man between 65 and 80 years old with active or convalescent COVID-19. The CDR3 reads CASSWDRGYNSPLHF. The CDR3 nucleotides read TGTGCCAGCAGCTGGGACAGGGGGTATAATTCACCCCTCCACTTT.